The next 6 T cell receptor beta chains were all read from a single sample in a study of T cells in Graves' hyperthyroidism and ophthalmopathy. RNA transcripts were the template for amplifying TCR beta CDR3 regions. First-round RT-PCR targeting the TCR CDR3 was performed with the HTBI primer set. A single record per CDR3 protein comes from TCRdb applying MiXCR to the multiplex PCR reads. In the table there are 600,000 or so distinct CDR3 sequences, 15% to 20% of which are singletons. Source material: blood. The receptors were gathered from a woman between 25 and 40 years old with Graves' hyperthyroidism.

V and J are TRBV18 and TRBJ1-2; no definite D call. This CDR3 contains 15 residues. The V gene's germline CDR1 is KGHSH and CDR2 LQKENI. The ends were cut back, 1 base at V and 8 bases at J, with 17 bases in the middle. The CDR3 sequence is CASSPQQQTEIGYTF. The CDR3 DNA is TGTGCCAGCTCACCACAGCAACAGACGGAAATAGGCTACACCTTC.

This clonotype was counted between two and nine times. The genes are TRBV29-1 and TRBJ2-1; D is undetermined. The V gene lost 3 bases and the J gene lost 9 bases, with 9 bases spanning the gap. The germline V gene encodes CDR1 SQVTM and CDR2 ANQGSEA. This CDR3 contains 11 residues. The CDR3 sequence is CSVDVIAEQFF. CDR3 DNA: TGCAGCGTTGATGTAATAGCTGAGCAGTTCTTC.

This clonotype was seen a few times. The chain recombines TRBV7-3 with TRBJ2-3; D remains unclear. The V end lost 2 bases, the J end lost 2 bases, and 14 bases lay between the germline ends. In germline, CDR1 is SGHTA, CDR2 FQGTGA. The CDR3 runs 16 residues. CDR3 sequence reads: CASSLEPGRNTDTQYF. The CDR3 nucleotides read TGTGCCAGCAGCTTAGAACCAGGTCGCAACACAGATACGCAGTATTTT.

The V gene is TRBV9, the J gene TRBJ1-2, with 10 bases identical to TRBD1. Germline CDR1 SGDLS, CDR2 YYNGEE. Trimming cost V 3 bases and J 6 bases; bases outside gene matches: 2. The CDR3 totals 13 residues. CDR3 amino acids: CASSAGTGDGYTF. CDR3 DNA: TGTGCCAGCAGCGCCGGGACAGGGGATGGCTACACCTTC.

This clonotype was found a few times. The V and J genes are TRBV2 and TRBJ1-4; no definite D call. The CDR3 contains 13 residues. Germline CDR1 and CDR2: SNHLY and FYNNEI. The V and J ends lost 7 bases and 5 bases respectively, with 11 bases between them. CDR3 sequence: CASNLSPNEKLFF. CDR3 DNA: TGTGCCAGCAACCTAAGTCCGAATGAAAAACTGTTTTTT.

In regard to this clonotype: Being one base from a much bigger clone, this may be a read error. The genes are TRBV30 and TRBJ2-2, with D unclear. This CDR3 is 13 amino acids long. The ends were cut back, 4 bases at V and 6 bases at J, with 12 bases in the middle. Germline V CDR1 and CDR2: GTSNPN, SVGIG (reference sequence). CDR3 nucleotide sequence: TGTGCCTGGAACCCGTCAGGTTCCGGGGAGCTGTTTTTT. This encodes CAWNPSGSGELFF.